These 28 T cell receptor beta chains came from one sample sequenced in a study of CDR3 diversity in severe acne. TCRdb reanalysed the PCR reads using MiXCR and keeps one entry per CDR3 protein. Of around 91,000 distinct CDR3 sequences listed, approximately 51% are singletons. The sequenced material came from blood. All receptors derive from a male donor in good health, without acne.

The chain couples TRBV7-3 to TRBJ2-3; unclear D gene. This CDR3 spans 14 amino acids. Germline CDR1 and CDR2: SGHTA and FQGTGA. V was trimmed by 2 bases and J by 2 bases, leaving 8 bases between them. In DNA, the CDR3 is TGTGCCAGCAGCTTAGGCCACTCCACAGATACGCAGTATTTT. Its protein product is CASSLGHSTDTQYF.

This clonotype occurred a few times. The rearrangement uses TRBV11-3 and TRBJ2-7, with TRBD1 matching 7 bases. The CDR3 length is 14 residues. Germline V gene lookup returns CDR1 SGHNT and CDR2 YENEEA. Losses at the gene ends were 5 bases for V and 4 bases for J; bases not matched to a gene: 8. DNA of the CDR3: TGTGCCAGCAGCCAGAGGGACAGACCTTACGAGCAGTACTTC. Its translation: CASSQRDRPYEQYF.

This clonotype has a handful of counts. The chain links TRBV29-1 to TRBJ1-5; TRBD1 is a possible D gene (5 bases). Trimming removed 6 bases from V and 5 bases from J, with 20 bases in between. The germline CDR1 and CDR2 sequences are SQVTM and ANQGSEA. This CDR3 is built from 15 residues. CDR3 DNA: TGCAGCGTCGGGACGGGTGGTAATGGAGATCAGCCCCAGCATTTT. Amino acid sequence: CSVGTGGNGDQPQHF. Full variable domain (missing parts from reference TRBV29-1 and TRBJ1-5): SAVISQKPSRDICQRGTSLTIQCQVDSQVTMMFWYRQQPGQSLTLIATANQGSEATYESGFVIDKFPISRPNLTFSTLTVSNMSPEDSSIYLCSVGTGGNGDQPQHFGDGTRLSIL.

Ten or more counts support this clonotype. The chain carries TRBV29-1 and TRBJ2-2; D may be TRBD2 (5 bases). CDR1 is SQVTM and CDR2 is ANQGSEA in the germline V gene. V gave up 3 bases and J gave up 3 bases, with 29 bases separating them. The CDR3 is made up of 20 amino acids. CDR3 residues: CSVEFWERSTPGEDTGELFF. Here the CDR3 DNA reads TGCAGCGTTGAGTTTTGGGAGCGATCAACACCGGGTGAGGACACCGGGGAGCTGTTTTTT.

This clonotype showed up just once. The chain carries TRBV7-2 and TRBJ2-3; the D gene is possibly TRBD1 (6 bases). Trimming shortened V by 4 bases and J by 2 bases, and 10 bases separated the two germline ends. The CDR3 extends over 14 amino acids. Germline loops: CDR1 SGHTA, CDR2 FQGNSA. The CDR3 DNA is TGTGCCAGCAGCTCACGACAGGTCACAGATACGCAGTATTTT. Its translation: CASSSRQVTDTQYF.

This clonotype was seen once. This chain uses TRBV7-9 with TRBJ2-5; D could derive from TRBD1 or TRBD2 (6 bases each). Per the germline V gene, CDR1 is SEHNR and CDR2 is FQNEAQ (reference sequence). The V and J ends lost 5 bases and 5 bases respectively, with 12 bases between them. The CDR3 is 13 amino acids. CDR3 sequence: CASSGGGGETQYF. Written as DNA, the CDR3 is TGTGCCAGCAGCGGAGGGGGTGGGGAGACCCAGTACTTC.

The sample holds many counts of this clonotype. The rearrangement joins TRBV3-1 to TRBJ1-6; 9 bases line up with TRBD1. Germline-derived CDR1 and CDR2 are LGHDT and YNNKEL (reference sequence). The junction had 8 bases not matched to a gene; V was cut back by 5 bases and J by 9 bases. The CDR3 is 15 residues long. CDR3 sequence (DNA): TGTGCCAGCAGCGACCGGGACAGGGAGGGTTCACCCCTCCACTTT. Its translation: CASSDRDREGSPLHF.

Worth noting for this clonotype: A much bigger clone sits one base away, suggesting this may be a read error. The chain combines TRBV2 with TRBJ1-1, with a possible D match to TRBD1 (6 bases). The CDR3 has 10 residues. CDR1 is SNHLY and CDR2 is FYNNEI in the germline V gene. CDR3 in DNA: TGTGCCAGCAGCGGGACACAAGCTCTCTTT. Its translation is CASSGTQALF.

V gene TRBV7-6 combines with J gene TRBJ1-2; no definite D call. This CDR3 spans 11 amino acids. The ends were cut back, 3 bases at V and 13 bases at J, with 12 bases in the middle. Per germline, CDR1 SGHVS and CDR2 FNYEAQ. The CDR3 sequence: CASSLTAYRTF. DNA of the CDR3: TGTGCCAGCAGCTTGACGGCCTATCGCACCTTC.

The chain links TRBV7-3 to TRBJ2-1; 16 bases fit TRBD2. The J segment lost 7 bases and the V segment lost 7 bases, leaving 7 bases of the junction unmatched. This CDR3 is built from 16 residues. The V gene's germline CDR1 is SGHTA and CDR2 FQGTGA. The chain's CDR3 is CASKWGLAGGPNEQFF. CDR3 bases: TGTGCCAGCAAATGGGGACTAGCGGGAGGGCCTAATGAGCAGTTCTTC.

DNA of the CDR3: TGTGCCAGCAGACGATGGGACGGACCAACTAATGAAAAACTGTTTTTT. Encoded protein: CASRRWDGPTNEKLFF. The V gene is TRBV6-5, the J gene TRBJ1-4; weak D call: TRBD1 (5 bases). Looked up from germline, CDR1 is MNHEY and CDR2 is SVGAGI. With 6 bases removed from V and 0 bases from J, the gap between germline ends came to 14 bases. This CDR3 contains 16 residues.

This clonotype has just one count. CDR3 amino acids: CASSSGLGGPRYEQYF. CDR3 nucleotide sequence: TGTGCCAGCAGCTCCGGGCTTGGGGGCCCTCGCTACGAGCAGTACTTC. The rearrangement links TRBV13 to TRBJ2-7; TRBD1 is a possible D gene (6 bases). Germline V gene data show CDR1 as PRHDT and CDR2 as FYEKMQ (reference sequence). The CDR3 is 16 amino acids. Trimming took 4 bases from V and 3 from J, leaving 19 bases between them.

This chain uses TRBV6-1 with TRBJ1-5; weak D call: TRBD1 (6 bases). Germline CDR1 and CDR2: MNHNS and SASEGT. The CDR3 totals 17 residues. Trimming left V 4 bases short and J 5 bases short, with 21 bases between. The CDR3 DNA sequence: TGTGCCAGCAGTGCAACCTCAATTACAGGGTATGATCAGCCCCAGCATTTT. Translation gives CASSATSITGYDQPQHF.

V is TRBV7-6 and J is TRBJ2-2; D not certain. CDR3 length equals 14 residues. V was shortened by 2 bases and J by 1 base, with 5 bases between the two germline ends. Per the germline V gene, CDR1 is SGHVS and CDR2 is FNYEAQ. The CDR3 bases are TGTGCCAGCAGCTTATATGAGAACACCGGGGAGCTGTTTTTT. Amino acid sequence: CASSLYENTGELFF.

The rearrangement uses TRBV5-5 and TRBJ2-7, with D possibly TRBD1 on 6 matching bases. Trimming removed 2 bases at V and 4 bases at J, with 13 bases between. This CDR3 is built from 14 residues. Germline loops: CDR1 SGHKS, CDR2 YYEKEE (reference sequence). Here the CDR3 reads CASSFSGVGYEQYF. CDR3 coding DNA: TGTGCCAGCAGCTTCTCAGGGGTGGGGTACGAGCAGTACTTC.

In the case of this clonotype: Likely a read error: the CDR3 ends without its conserved phenylalanine or tryptophan. The chain couples TRBV10-1 to TRBJ1-6; D ambiguous. This CDR3 has 13 amino acids. The V end was cut by 8 bases, the J end by 8 bases, with 13 bases between. Germline V lookup: CDR1 WNHNN, CDR2 SYGVQD (reference sequence). CDR3 residues: CASQLLRDSPLHS. The CDR3 nucleotides read TGCGCCAGCCAATTGTTGAGGGATTCACCCCTCCACTCT.

This clonotype was recorded at least ten times. The gene calls are TRBV12-3 or TRBV12-4 and TRBJ2-6, with D hard to call. This CDR3 has 17 amino acids. The V and J ends lost 3 bases and 4 bases respectively, with 16 bases between them. The CDR3 sequence is CASSFYLGVSGANVLTF. DNA of the CDR3: TGTGCCAGCAGTTTCTATCTCGGCGTCAGCGGGGCCAACGTCCTGACTTTC.

Notes on this clonotype: It may be a read error: a sequence one base away is much more abundant. This rearrangement joins TRBV25-1 to TRBJ2-7; perhaps TRBD2 as D (6 bases). The germline V and J ends were trimmed by 8 bases and 0 bases, with 20 bases remaining between them. Germline V gene sequence: CDR1 MGHDK, CDR2 SYGVNS. CDR3 size: 16 residues. DNA of the CDR3: TGTGCCAGCGCCCCGAATCTAGGCGGGACCTCCTACGAGCAGTACTTC. Residues: CASAPNLGGTSYEQYF.

A word on this clonotype: Without the conserved terminal phenylalanine or tryptophan, this CDR3 likely stems from a read error. The V gene is TRBV12-3 or TRBV12-4, the J gene TRBJ2-7; D not certain. The CDR3 has 12 residues. V was pared by 5 bases and J by 4 bases, with 9 bases between. The chain's CDR3 is CASSRPTYEQYL. CDR3 bases: TGTGCCAGCAGTAGACCGACTTACGAGCAGTACCTC.

This clonotype was seen repeatedly, ten times or more. The rearrangement uses TRBV19 and TRBJ1-5, with D unresolved. CDR3 length: 15 amino acids. V was pared by 3 bases and J by 0 bases, with 9 bases between. CDR1 and CDR2 from the germline V gene are LNHDA and SQIVND (reference sequence). CDR3 coding DNA: TGTGCCAGTAGTATCGGGCAGACTAGCAATCAGCCCCAGCATTTT. Translated: CASSIGQTSNQPQHF. The whole variable domain, filled in from reference TRBV19 and TRBJ1-5, reads DGGITQSPKYLFRKEGQNVTLSCEQNLNHDAMYWYRQDPGQGLRLIYYSQIVNDFQKGDIAEGYSVSREKKESFPLTVTSAQKNPTAFYLCASSIGQTSNQPQHFGDGTRLSIL.

The chain carries TRBV20-1 and TRBJ2-5; TRBD2 might be the D (7 bases). V was cut by 2 bases and J by 1 base, with 11 bases left in between. Germline lookup yields CDR1 DFQATT and CDR2 SNEGSKA (reference sequence). The CDR3 loop spans 14 amino acids. The CDR3 loop reads CSARNGGPQETQYF. The CDR3 nucleotides read TGCAGTGCTAGAAACGGGGGGCCCCAAGAGACCCAGTACTTC.

This clonotype was recorded a few times. CDR3 in DNA: TGTGCCAGCAGGCAGACGGGGTCAAGCTCCTACAATGAGCAGTTCTTC. Amino acid sequence: CASRQTGSSSYNEQFF. The chain uses TRBV6-6 and TRBJ2-1; D is perhaps TRBD2 (5 bases). The CDR3 runs to 16 residues. Deletions cut 6 bases from V and 0 bases from J, with 15 bases between. Germline V gives CDR1 MNHNY, CDR2 SVGAGI (reference sequence).

The CDR3 DNA sequence: TGCAGCAGCCGGACTAGCGGGGAAGAGACCCAGTACTTC. Its protein is CSSRTSGEETQYF. V and J are TRBV29-1 and TRBJ2-5; 12 positions agree with TRBD2. The CDR3 covers 13 residues. V lost 8 bases to trimming and J lost 3 bases; unmatched junction nucleotides: 4. Germline V lookup: CDR1 SQVTM, CDR2 ANQGSEA.

The rearrangement uses TRBV20-1 and TRBJ2-3; 8 positions match TRBD1. The germline CDR1 and CDR2 sequences are DFQATT and SNEGSKA (reference sequence). The CDR3 contains 16 residues. After removal of 3 bases from V and 2 bases from J, the junction contained 10 bases not matched to a gene. CDR3 nucleotides: TGCAGTGCTAGTCAACAGGGGGGCGAAAACACAGATACGCAGTATTTT. Translating gives CSASQQGGENTDTQYF.

This chain connects TRBV7-2 to TRBJ2-3; D ambiguous. V shed 3 bases and J shed 2 bases, with 9 bases lying between them. Per the germline V gene, CDR1 is SGHTA and CDR2 is FQGNSA. This CDR3 is built from 14 residues. The CDR3 DNA reads as TGTGCCAGCAGCTTCGGCCAGAACACAGATACGCAGTATTTT. Its protein product is CASSFGQNTDTQYF. Using reference TRBV7-2 and TRBJ2-3 for the parts outside the CDR3, the full variable domain is GAGVSQSPSNKVTEKGKDVELRCDPISGHTALYWYRQSLGQGLEFLIYFQGNSAPDKSGLPSDRFSAERTGGSVSTLTIQRTQQEDSAVYLCASSFGQNTDTQYFGPGTRLTVL.

This clonotype was recorded many times. The CDR3 DNA is TGTGCCAGCAGCGACAGGGGCTACCTTCCCCAGCATTTT. Protein product: CASSDRGYLPQHF. The chain combines TRBV7-8 with TRBJ1-5, with 8 bases that match TRBD1. The CDR3 has 13 residues. The germline V gene encodes CDR1 SGHVS and CDR2 FQNEAQ. With V trimmed by 5 bases and J by 10 bases, 7 bases remained unmatched.

This clonotype appeared many times. The genes are TRBV2 and TRBJ2-7; D is perhaps TRBD1 or TRBD2 (5 bases each). The germline V gene has CDR1 SNHLY and CDR2 FYNNEI. This CDR3 region has 15 residues. The V end lost 6 bases, the J end lost 3 bases, and 18 bases lay between the germline ends. The CDR3 DNA is TGTGCCAGCAGATCTGACCGGGGCCAGAACTACGAGCAGTACTTC. Amino acid sequence: CASRSDRGQNYEQYF.

The gene calls are TRBV28 and TRBJ2-7, with D uncertain. V shed 10 bases and J shed 3 bases, with 10 bases lying between them. The germline V gene has CDR1 MDHEN and CDR2 SYDVKM. The CDR3 has 11 amino acids. CDR3 in DNA: TGTGCCACCACTTCCATCTACGAGCAGTACTTC. Its protein is CATTSIYEQYF.